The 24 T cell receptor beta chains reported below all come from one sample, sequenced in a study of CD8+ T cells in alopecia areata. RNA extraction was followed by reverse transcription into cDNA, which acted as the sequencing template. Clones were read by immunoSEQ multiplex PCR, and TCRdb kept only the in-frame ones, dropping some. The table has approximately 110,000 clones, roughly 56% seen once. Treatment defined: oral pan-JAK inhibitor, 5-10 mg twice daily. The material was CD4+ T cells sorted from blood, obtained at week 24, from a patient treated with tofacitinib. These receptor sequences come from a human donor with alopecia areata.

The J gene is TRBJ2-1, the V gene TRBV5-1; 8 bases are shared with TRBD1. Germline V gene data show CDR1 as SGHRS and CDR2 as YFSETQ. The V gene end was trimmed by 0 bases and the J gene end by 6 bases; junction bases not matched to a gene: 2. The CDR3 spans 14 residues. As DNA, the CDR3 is TGCGCCAGCAGCTTGGGCACAGGGGGCAATGAGCAGTTCTTC. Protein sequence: CASSLGTGGNEQFF.

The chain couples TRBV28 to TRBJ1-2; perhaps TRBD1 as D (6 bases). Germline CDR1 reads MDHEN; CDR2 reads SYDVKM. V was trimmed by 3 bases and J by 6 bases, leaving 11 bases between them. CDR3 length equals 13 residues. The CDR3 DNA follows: TGTGCCAGCAGTTTCCCGGGGGCAAATGGCTACACCTTC. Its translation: CASSFPGANGYTF.

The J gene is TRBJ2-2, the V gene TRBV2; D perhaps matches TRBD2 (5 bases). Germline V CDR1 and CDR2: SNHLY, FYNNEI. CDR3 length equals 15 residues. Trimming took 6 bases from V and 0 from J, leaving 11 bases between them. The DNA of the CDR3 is TGTGCCAGCAGCCGGGAACCGACGAACACCGGGGAGCTGTTTTTT. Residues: CASSREPTNTGELFF.

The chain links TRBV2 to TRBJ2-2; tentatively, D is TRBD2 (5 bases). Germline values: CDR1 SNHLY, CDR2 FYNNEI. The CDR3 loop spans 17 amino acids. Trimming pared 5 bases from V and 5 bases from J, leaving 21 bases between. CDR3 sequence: CASSSRPSGDQTGELFF. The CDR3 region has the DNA TGTGCCAGCAGTTCAAGACCCTCCGGGGATCAAACCGGGGAGCTGTTTTTT.

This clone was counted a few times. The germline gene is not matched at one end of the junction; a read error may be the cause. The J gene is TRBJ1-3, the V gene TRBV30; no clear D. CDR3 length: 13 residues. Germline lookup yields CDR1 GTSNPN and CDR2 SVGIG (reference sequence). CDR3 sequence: CAWSVPNGRGFSF. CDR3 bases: TGTGCCTGGAGTGTACCTAATGGCCGGGGTTTCTCATTT.

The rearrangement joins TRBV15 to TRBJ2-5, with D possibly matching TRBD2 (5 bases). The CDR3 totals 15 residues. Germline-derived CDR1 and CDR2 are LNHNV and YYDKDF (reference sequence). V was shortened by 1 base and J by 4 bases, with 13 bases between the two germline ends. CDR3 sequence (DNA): TGTGCCACCAGCAGAGCGAGGGCGCGCGGAGAGACCCAGTACTTC. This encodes CATSRARARGETQYF.

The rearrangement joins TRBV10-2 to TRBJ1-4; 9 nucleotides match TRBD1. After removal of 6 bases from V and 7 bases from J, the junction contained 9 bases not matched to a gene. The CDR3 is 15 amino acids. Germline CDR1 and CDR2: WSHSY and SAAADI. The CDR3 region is CASSPGTGMGEKLFF. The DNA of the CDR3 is TGCGCCAGCAGCCCTGGGACAGGGATGGGTGAAAAACTGTTTTTT.

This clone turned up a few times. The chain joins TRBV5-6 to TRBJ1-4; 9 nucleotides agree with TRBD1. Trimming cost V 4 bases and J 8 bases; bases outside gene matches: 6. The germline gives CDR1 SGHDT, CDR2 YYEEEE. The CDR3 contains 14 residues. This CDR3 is CASSRTGVFEKLFF. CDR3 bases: TGTGCCAGCAGCCGGACAGGGGTCTTCGAAAAACTGTTTTTT.

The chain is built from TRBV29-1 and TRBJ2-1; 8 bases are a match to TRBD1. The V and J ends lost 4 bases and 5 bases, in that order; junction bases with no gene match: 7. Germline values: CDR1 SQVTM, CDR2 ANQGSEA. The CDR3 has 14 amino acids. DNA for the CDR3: TGCAGCGTTGGTCAGGGGGCGAACAACAATGAGCAGTTCTTC. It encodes CSVGQGANNNEQFF.

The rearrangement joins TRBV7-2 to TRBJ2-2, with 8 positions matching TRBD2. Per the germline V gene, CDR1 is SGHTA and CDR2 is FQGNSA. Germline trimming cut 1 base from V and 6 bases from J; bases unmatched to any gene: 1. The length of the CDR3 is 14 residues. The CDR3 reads CASSLELAAGELFF. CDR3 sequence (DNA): TGTGCCAGCAGCTTAGAACTAGCGGCCGGGGAGCTGTTTTTT.

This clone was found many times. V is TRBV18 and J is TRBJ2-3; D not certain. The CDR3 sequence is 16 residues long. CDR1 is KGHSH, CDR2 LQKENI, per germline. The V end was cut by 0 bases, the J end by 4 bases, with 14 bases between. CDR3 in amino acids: CASSPPVPIYPDTQYF. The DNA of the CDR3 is TGTGCCAGCTCACCACCGGTCCCAATTTACCCAGATACGCAGTATTTT.

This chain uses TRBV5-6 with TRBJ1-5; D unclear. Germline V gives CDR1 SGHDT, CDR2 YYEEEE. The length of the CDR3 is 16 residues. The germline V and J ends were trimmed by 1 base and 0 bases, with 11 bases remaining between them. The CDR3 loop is CASSLLGRSSNQPQHF. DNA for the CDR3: TGTGCCAGCAGCTTGCTCGGACGAAGTAGCAATCAGCCCCAGCATTTT.

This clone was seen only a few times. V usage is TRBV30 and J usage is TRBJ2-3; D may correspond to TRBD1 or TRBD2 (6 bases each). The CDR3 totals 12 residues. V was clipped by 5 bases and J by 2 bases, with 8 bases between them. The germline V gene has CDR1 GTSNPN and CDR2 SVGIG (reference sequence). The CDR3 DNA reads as TGTGCCTGGGGGGGGCTCACAGATACGCAGTATTTT. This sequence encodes CAWGGLTDTQYF.

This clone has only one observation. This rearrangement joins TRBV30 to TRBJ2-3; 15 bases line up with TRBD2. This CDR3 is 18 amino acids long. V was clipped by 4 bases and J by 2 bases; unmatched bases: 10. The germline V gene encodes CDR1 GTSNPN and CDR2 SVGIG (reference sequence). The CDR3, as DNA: TGTGCCTGGATGAGAGCTTGGACTAGCGGGGGGGTCACAGATACGCAGTATTTT. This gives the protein CAWMRAWTSGGVTDTQYF.

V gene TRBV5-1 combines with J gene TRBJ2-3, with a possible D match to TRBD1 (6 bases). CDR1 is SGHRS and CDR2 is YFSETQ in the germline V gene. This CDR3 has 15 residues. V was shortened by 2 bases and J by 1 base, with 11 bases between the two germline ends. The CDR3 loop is CASSLQGLGTDTQYF. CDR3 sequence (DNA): TGCGCCAGCAGCTTACAGGGTTTGGGCACAGATACGCAGTATTTT.

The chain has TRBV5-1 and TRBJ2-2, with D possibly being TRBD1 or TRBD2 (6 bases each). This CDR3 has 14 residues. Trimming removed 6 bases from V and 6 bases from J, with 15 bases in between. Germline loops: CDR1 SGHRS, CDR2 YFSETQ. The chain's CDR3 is CASKGGDNSGELFF. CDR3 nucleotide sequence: TGCGCCAGCAAGGGGGGCGATAATTCCGGGGAGCTGTTTTTT.

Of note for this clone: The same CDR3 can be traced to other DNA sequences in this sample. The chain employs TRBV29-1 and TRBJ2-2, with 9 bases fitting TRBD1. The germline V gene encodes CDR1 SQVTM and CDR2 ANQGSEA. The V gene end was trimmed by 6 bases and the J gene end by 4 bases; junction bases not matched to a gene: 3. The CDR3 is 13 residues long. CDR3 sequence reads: CSVGQGLTGELFF. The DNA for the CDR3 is TGCAGCGTCGGACAGGGGCTCACCGGGGAGCTGTTTTTT.

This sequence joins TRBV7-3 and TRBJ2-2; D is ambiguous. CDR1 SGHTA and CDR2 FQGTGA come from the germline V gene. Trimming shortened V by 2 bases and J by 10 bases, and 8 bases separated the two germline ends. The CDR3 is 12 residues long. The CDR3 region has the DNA TGTGCCAGCAGCTTACACGACAAGGAGCTGTTTTTT. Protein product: CASSLHDKELFF.

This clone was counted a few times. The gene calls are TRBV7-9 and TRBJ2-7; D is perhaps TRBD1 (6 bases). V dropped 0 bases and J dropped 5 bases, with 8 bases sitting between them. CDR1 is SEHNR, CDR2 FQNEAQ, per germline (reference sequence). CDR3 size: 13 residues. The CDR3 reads CASSLAGAHEQYF. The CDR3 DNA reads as TGTGCCAGCAGCTTAGCGGGGGCTCACGAGCAGTACTTC.

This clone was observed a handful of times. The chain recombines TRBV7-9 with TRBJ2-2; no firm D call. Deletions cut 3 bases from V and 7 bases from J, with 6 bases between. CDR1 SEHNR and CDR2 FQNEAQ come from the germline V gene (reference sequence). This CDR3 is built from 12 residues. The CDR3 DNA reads TGTGCCAGCAGCTTGGGAATCGGGGAGCTGTTTTTT. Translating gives CASSLGIGELFF.

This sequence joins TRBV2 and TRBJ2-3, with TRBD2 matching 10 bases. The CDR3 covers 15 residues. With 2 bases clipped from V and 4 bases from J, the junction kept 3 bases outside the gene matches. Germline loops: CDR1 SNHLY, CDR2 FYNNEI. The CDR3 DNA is TGTGCCAGCAGTGAACTAGCGGGGGCCGCAGATACGCAGTATTTT. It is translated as CASSELAGAADTQYF.

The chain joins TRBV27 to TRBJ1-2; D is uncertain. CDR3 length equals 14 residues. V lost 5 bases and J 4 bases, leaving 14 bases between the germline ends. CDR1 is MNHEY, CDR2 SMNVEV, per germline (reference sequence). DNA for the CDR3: TGTGCCAGCAGTCTCAAGAGGGAAGTCTATGGCTACACCTTC. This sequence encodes CASSLKREVYGYTF.

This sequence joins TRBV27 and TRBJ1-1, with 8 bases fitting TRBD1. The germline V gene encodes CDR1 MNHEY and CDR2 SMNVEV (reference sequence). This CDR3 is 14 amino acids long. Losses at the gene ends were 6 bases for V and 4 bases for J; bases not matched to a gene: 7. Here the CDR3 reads CASRIDTGGTEAFF. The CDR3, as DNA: TGTGCCAGCAGGATCGACACAGGGGGCACTGAAGCTTTCTTT.

The chain's CDR3 is CASGTSGTSTDTQYF. CDR3 nucleotide sequence: TGCGCCAGCGGGACTAGCGGTACTAGCACAGATACGCAGTATTTT. The chain uses TRBV5-1 and TRBJ2-3; 11 bases fit TRBD2. Germline values: CDR1 SGHRS, CDR2 YFSETQ. V gave up 7 bases and J gave up 0 bases; unmatched junction bases: 4. The CDR3 covers 15 residues.